One sample yielded the 22 T cell receptor beta chains listed below, sequenced in a study of cytomegalovirus exposure and HLA in healthy donors. The PCR made use of 60 Vbeta and 13 Jbeta primers. TCRdb keeps only in-frame clones here, not all; method: immunoSEQ multiplex PCR. The sample consists of 210,000 or so clones, around 85% of them appearing once. Sequenced material: PBMCs. These receptors were taken from a girl under 10 years old in good health and CMV-seronegative.

V gene TRBV29-1 combines with J gene TRBJ1-3; D unresolved. CDR3 size: 13 residues. The V gene's germline CDR1 is SQVTM and CDR2 ANQGSEA. Trimming stripped 3 bases from V and 1 base from J, with 7 bases between. The CDR3 DNA reads as TGCAGCGTTGATCCCGGGTCTGGAAACACCATATATTTT. It is translated as CSVDPGSGNTIYF.

The rearrangement uses TRBV30 and TRBJ2-7; D is perhaps TRBD2 (6 bases). V was pared by 2 bases and J by 6 bases, with 14 bases between. The CDR3 is made up of 13 amino acids. Germline-derived CDR1 and CDR2 are GTSNPN and SVGIG (reference sequence). The chain's CDR3 is CAWSRRDWSEQYF. The DNA for the CDR3 is TGTGCCTGGAGTCGCCGGGACTGGTCCGAGCAGTACTTC.

This chain uses TRBV2 with TRBJ1-6, with D tentatively TRBD1 (5 bases). The ends were cut back, 6 bases at V and 10 bases at J, with 7 bases in the middle. The germline V gene encodes CDR1 SNHLY and CDR2 FYNNEI. This CDR3 region has 11 residues. DNA of the CDR3: TGTGCCAGCAGGGGGCTCTCACCCCTCCACTTT. It is translated as CASRGLSPLHF.

V usage is TRBV5-1 and J usage is TRBJ2-2; 8 bases agree with TRBD2. Germline V CDR1 and CDR2: SGHRS, YFSETQ. The CDR3 consists of 16 residues. The V gene end was trimmed by 1 base and the J gene end by 0 bases; junction bases not matched to a gene: 2. This CDR3 is CASSLTSGANTGELFF. CDR3 coding DNA: TGCGCCAGCAGCTTGACTAGCGGCGCGAACACCGGGGAGCTGTTTTTT.

This clone turned up a few times. The J gene is TRBJ2-2, the V gene TRBV30, with D possibly being TRBD1 (6 bases). This CDR3 comprises 17 residues. Trimming shortened V by 0 bases and J by 4 bases, and 18 bases separated the two germline ends. CDR1 and CDR2 (germline): GTSNPN, SVGIG (reference sequence). CDR3 sequence: CAWSVRGYRRITGELFF. The CDR3 DNA follows: TGTGCCTGGAGTGTAAGGGGGTACAGACGGATCACCGGGGAGCTGTTTTTT.

CDR3 amino acids: CASNLLAGVSTDTQYF. The CDR3 region has the DNA TGCGCCAGCAACCTCTTAGCGGGAGTTAGCACAGATACGCAGTATTTT. This rearrangement joins TRBV4-1 to TRBJ2-3; TRBD2 aligns across 9 bases. The CDR3 is made up of 16 amino acids. Per the germline V gene, CDR1 is MGHRA and CDR2 is YSYEKL. The V gene end was trimmed by 7 bases and the J gene end by 0 bases; junction bases not matched to a gene: 8.

The chain is built from TRBV5-1 and TRBJ2-5; 10 bases map to TRBD2. The J call may be mistaken, given a closer DNA end match to TRBJ2-7. Germline V gene lookup returns CDR1 SGHRS and CDR2 YFSETQ. The CDR3 runs 15 residues. DNA for the CDR3: TGCGCCAGCAGCCAGACTAGCGGGCGAGGCTACGAGCAGTACTTC. Translated, it gives CASSQTSGRGYEQYF.

The gene calls are TRBV7-9 and TRBJ2-7, with 7 nucleotides matching TRBD1. The CDR3 length is 11 residues. Germline lookup yields CDR1 SEHNR and CDR2 FQNEAQ (reference sequence). Trimming removed 8 bases from V and 4 bases from J; junction bases left unmatched: 2. Written as DNA, the CDR3 is TGTGCCAGCGGGACAGATTACGAGCAGTACTTC. Protein product: CASGTDYEQYF.

The chain has TRBV11-2 and TRBJ2-7; D is unclear. This CDR3 is 14 amino acids long. V was shortened by 1 base and J by 0 bases, with 7 bases between the two germline ends. Germline lookup yields CDR1 SGHAT and CDR2 FQNNGV. The CDR3 loop reads CASSLGPSSYEQYF. DNA for the CDR3: TGTGCCAGCAGCTTAGGGCCTTCCTCCTACGAGCAGTACTTC.

This clone has only one observation. This chain joins TRBV4-1 and TRBJ2-5, with D possibly being TRBD1 (6 bases). Trimming left V 4 bases short and J 2 bases short, with 8 bases between. The CDR3 has 13 residues. Germline V gene sequence: CDR1 MGHRA, CDR2 YSYEKL. CDR3 in DNA: TGCGCCAGCAGCCTGGGACAACAAGAGACCCAGTACTTC. It encodes CASSLGQQETQYF.

This rearrangement joins TRBV5-4 to TRBJ2-7, with TRBD1 matching 8 bases. This CDR3 comprises 13 residues. Germline V gene sequence: CDR1 SGHNT, CDR2 YYREEE (reference sequence). With 4 bases clipped from V and 2 bases from J, the junction kept 2 bases outside the gene matches. This CDR3 reads CASSPDRAYEQYF. In DNA form, the CDR3 reads TGTGCCAGCAGCCCGGACAGGGCCTACGAGCAGTACTTC.

The rearrangement links TRBV5-5 to TRBJ2-1, with D perhaps TRBD2 (6 bases). The CDR3 loop spans 15 amino acids. Germline-derived CDR1 and CDR2 are SGHKS and YYEKEE (reference sequence). V was cut by 1 base and J by 2 bases, with 10 bases left in between. CDR3 sequence reads: CASSLRDFTYNEQFF. DNA for the CDR3: TGTGCCAGCAGCTTGCGGGACTTTACCTACAATGAGCAGTTCTTC. Using reference TRBV5-5 and TRBJ2-1 for the parts outside the CDR3, the full variable domain is DAGVTQSPTHLIKTRGQQVTLRCSPISGHKSVSWYQQVLGQGPQFIFQYYEKEERGRGNFPDRFSARQFPNYSSELNVNALLLGDSALYLCASSLRDFTYNEQFFGPGTRLTVL.

The V and J genes are TRBV6-6 and TRBJ2-3; 8 bases fit TRBD1. The CDR3 spans 14 residues. Trimming at V came to 6 bases and at J to 6 bases, leaving 8 bases not matched to a gene. Germline V CDR1 and CDR2: MNHNY, SVGAGI (reference sequence). The chain's CDR3 is CASRSDRVSDTQYF. DNA of the CDR3: TGTGCCAGCAGATCGGACAGGGTCTCGGATACGCAGTATTTT.

The chain has TRBV4-1 and TRBJ1-2; no clear D. The germline gives CDR1 MGHRA, CDR2 YSYEKL. The CDR3 consists of 15 residues. The V end was cut by 1 base, the J end by 7 bases, with 16 bases between. CDR3 residues: CASSQGDSTTGGYTF. The DNA of the CDR3 is TGCGCCAGCAGCCAAGGAGACTCCACAACGGGTGGCTACACCTTC.

This clone came up a few times. This chain connects TRBV14 to TRBJ2-7; tentative D call: TRBD2 (5 bases). This CDR3 is 15 amino acids long. The germline V gene encodes CDR1 SGHDN and CDR2 FVKESK. The ends were cut back, 4 bases at V and 2 bases at J, with 15 bases in the middle. The CDR3 DNA reads as TGTGCCAGCAGCCGAGCTAGCACTGAGACCTACGAGCAGTACTTC. Amino acids: CASSRASTETYEQYF.

The chain uses TRBV4-1 and TRBJ1-3, with TRBD1 matching over 10 bases. Germline values: CDR1 MGHRA, CDR2 YSYEKL. V was clipped by 3 bases and J by 2 bases; unmatched bases: 1. The CDR3 has 15 amino acids. CDR3 sequence (DNA): TGCGCCAGCAGCCAGACAGGGGGCGCTGGAAACACCATATATTTT. Translation gives CASSQTGGAGNTIYF.

The sample holds one count of this clone. The rearrangement links TRBV19 to TRBJ1-4, with D perhaps matching TRBD1 (6 bases). From germline, CDR1 is LNHDA and CDR2 SQIVND (reference sequence). Trimming took off 5 bases at V and 7 bases at J, with 20 bases between the two ends. The CDR3 length is 16 residues. As DNA, the CDR3 is TGTGCCAGTAGTCCACAGGGCCAGTGGGGGATTGAAAAACTGTTTTTT. It specifies CASSPQGQWGIEKLFF.

The J gene is TRBJ2-3, the V gene TRBV29-1; TRBD2 agrees at 7 bases. The CDR3 spans 13 residues. CDR1 is SQVTM, CDR2 ANQGSEA, per germline. Trimming took 4 bases from V and 6 from J; bases not matched to a gene: 7. In nucleotides, the CDR3 is TGCAGCGTTGGAGGCGGGGGAATGGATACGCAGTATTTT. Its translation: CSVGGGGMDTQYF.

V and J are TRBV7-2 and TRBJ1-2; 7 bases are shared with TRBD1. Germline V lookup: CDR1 SGHTA, CDR2 FQGNSA. CDR3 length: 15 amino acids. V dropped 1 base and J dropped 4; count of bases not matched to a gene: 6. This chain's CDR3 is CASSLGARQGYGYTF. As DNA, the CDR3 is TGTGCCAGCAGCTTAGGGGCCCGACAGGGCTATGGCTACACCTTC.

The chain employs TRBV19 and TRBJ2-5; D is perhaps TRBD2 (5 bases). The CDR3 is 14 residues long. Between the trimmed V and J ends, which lost 10 bases and 5 bases, there was a span of 20 bases. Germline-derived CDR1 and CDR2 are LNHDA and SQIVND (reference sequence). The chain's CDR3 is CATRITGSWETQYF. CDR3 DNA sequence: TGTGCCACCCGGATCACGGGGAGTTGGGAGACCCAGTACTTC.

This clone was observed a few times. The J gene is TRBJ1-1, the V gene TRBV7-9; D uncertain. Trimming pared 0 bases from V and 4 bases from J, leaving 9 bases between. CDR1 is SEHNR and CDR2 is FQNEAQ in the germline V gene (reference sequence). The CDR3 totals 14 residues. This CDR3 is CASSLAGVGTEAFF. The CDR3, as DNA: TGTGCCAGCAGCTTAGCCGGGGTCGGCACTGAAGCTTTCTTT.

The chain couples TRBV6-1 to TRBJ1-3, with D hard to call. Trimming removed 4 bases at V and 4 bases at J, with 8 bases between. The CDR3 is 13 residues long. CDR1 is MNHNS and CDR2 is SASEGT in the germline V gene. The DNA of the CDR3 is TGTGCCAGCAGTGTCCACAGCGGAAACACCATATATTTT. Residues: CASSVHSGNTIYF.